This section outlines one T cell receptor beta chain sequence together with its context. Germline values: CDR1 SGHAT, CDR2 FQNNGV. CDR3 length: 15 residues. V shed 2 bases and J 4 bases; nucleotides not matched to a gene: 3. The authors' processing: Reference gene primer amplification yielded estimated nucleated cell counts. Libraries were prepared by immunoSEQ multiplex PCR; TCRdb keeps only in-frame clonotypes and omits some of them. The D gene and trimming were derived from the DNA, and the V and J assignments and clone size from that table. The table shows under 300,000 clones, with approximately 85% occurring only once. The data derive from a study of blood T cell repertoires in COVID-19. Turning to the study itself: Sites in the United States, Italy and Spain provided acute and convalescent COVID-19 samples.

The sequencing sample was made of peripheral blood. This rearrangement joins TRBV11-2 to TRBJ1-4; 8 nucleotides match TRBD1. The TCR originated in a woman aged 25 to 39 with acute or convalescent COVID-19. The CDR3 bases are TGTGCCAGCAGCTTACAGGGGGCCCATAATGAAAAACTGTTTTTT. Its translation is CASSLQGAHNEKLFF.